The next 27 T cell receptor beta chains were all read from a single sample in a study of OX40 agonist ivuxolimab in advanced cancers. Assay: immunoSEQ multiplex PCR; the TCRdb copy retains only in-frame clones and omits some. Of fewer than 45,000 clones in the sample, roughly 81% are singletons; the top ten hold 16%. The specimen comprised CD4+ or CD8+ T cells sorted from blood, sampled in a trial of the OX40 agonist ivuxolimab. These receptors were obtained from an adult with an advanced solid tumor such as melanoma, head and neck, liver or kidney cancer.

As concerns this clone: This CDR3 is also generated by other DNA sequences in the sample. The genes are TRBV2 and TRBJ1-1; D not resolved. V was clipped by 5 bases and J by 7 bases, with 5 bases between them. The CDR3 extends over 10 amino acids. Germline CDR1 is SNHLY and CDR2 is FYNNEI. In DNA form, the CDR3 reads TGTGCCAGCAGTTTAGGTGAAGCTTTCTTT. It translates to CASSLGEAFF.

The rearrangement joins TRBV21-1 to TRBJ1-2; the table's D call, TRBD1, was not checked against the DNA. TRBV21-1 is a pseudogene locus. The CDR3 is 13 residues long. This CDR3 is CASSPRQSRGYTF. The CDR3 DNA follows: TGTGCCAGCAGCCCACGACAGAGCAGGGGCTACACCTTC.

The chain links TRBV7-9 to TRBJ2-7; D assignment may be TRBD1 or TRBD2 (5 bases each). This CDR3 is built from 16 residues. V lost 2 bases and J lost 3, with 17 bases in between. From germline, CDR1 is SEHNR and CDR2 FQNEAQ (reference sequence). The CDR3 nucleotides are TGTGCCAGCAGCTTATTTGGTCTGGGACCCCTCTACGAGCAGTACTTC. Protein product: CASSLFGLGPLYEQYF.

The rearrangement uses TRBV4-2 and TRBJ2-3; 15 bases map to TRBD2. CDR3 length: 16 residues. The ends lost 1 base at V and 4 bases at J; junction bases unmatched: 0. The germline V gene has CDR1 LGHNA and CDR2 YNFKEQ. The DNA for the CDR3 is TGTGCCAGCAGCCAAGGGACTAGCGGGGGGGCAGATACGCAGTATTTT. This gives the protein CASSQGTSGGADTQYF.

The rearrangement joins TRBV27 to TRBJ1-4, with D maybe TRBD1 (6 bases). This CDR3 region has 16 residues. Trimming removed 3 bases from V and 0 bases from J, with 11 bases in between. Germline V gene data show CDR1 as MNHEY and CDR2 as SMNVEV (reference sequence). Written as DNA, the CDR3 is TGTGCCAGCAGTTTCTACAGGGTATCAACTAATGAAAAACTGTTTTTT. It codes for CASSFYRVSTNEKLFF.

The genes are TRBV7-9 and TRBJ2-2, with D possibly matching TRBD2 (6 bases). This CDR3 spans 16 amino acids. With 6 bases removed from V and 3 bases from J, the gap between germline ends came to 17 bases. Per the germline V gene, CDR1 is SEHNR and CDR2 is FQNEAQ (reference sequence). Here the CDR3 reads CASRSRDLGYTGELFF. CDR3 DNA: TGTGCCAGCAGGTCCCGGGACTTGGGGTACACCGGGGAGCTGTTTTTT. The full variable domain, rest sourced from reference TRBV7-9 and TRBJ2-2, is DTGVSQNPRHKITKRGQNVTFRCDPISEHNRLYWYRQTLGQGPEFLTYFQNEAQLEKSRLLSDRFSAERPKGSFSTLEIQRTEQGDSAMYLCASRSRDLGYTGELFFGEGSRLTVL.

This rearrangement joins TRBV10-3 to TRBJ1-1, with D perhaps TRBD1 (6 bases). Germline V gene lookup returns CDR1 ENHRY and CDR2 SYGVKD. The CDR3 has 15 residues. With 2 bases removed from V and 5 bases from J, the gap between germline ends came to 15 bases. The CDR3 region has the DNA TGTGCCATCAGTGAGAGTTGGACAGAGAGGACTGAAGCTTTCTTT. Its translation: CAISESWTERTEAFF.

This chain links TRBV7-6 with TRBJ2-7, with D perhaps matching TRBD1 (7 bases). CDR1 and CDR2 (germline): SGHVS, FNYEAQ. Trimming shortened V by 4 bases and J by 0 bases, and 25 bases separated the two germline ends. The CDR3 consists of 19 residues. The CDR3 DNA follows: TGTGCCAGCAGCTCCGGGGCTAGGTATTGGGGGGACAGCTCCTACGAGCAGTACTTC. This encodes CASSSGARYWGDSSYEQYF.

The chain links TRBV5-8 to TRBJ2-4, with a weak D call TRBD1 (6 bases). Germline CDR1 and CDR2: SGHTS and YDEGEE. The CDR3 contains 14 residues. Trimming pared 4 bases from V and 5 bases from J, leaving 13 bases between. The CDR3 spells CASSPYGGQNIQYF. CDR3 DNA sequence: TGTGCCAGCAGCCCCTATGGGGGCCAAAACATTCAGTACTTC.

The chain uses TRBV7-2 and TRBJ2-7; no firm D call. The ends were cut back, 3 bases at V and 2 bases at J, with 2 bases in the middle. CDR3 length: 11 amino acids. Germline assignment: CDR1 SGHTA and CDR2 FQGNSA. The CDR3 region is CASSFAYEQYF. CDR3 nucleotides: TGTGCCAGCAGCTTCGCCTACGAGCAGTACTTC.

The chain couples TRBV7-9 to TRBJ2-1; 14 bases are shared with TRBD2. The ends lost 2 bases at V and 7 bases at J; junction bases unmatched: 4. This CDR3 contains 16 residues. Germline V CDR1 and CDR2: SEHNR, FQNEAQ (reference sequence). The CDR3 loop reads CASSLSGLAGVNEQFF. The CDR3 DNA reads TGTGCCAGCAGCTTATCGGGACTAGCGGGGGTAAATGAGCAGTTCTTC.

The CDR3 region is CASSWDRGSYNEQFF. CDR3 nucleotide sequence: TGTGCCAGCAGCTGGGACAGGGGGTCCTACAATGAGCAGTTCTTC. The chain links TRBV7-9 to TRBJ2-1, with 11 bases fitting TRBD1. The CDR3 spans 15 residues. Germline assignment: CDR1 SEHNR and CDR2 FQNEAQ (reference sequence). The ends lost 4 bases at V and 1 base at J; junction bases unmatched: 0.

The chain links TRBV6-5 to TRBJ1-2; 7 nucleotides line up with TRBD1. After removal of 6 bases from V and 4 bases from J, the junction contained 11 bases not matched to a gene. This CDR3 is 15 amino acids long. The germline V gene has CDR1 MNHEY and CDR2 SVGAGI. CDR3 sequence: CASSLTGPSSYGYTF. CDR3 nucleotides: TGTGCCAGCAGCCTGACAGGGCCCTCATCCTATGGCTACACCTTC.

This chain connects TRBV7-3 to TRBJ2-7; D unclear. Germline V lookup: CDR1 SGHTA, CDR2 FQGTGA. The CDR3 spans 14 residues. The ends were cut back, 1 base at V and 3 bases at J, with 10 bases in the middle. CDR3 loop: CASSLSAGFYEQYF. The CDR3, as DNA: TGTGCCAGCAGCTTAAGCGCTGGGTTCTACGAGCAGTACTTC.

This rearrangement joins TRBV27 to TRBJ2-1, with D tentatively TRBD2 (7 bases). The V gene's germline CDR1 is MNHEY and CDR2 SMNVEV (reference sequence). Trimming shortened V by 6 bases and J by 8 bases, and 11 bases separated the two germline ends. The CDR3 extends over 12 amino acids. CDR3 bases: TGTGCCAGCAGGGAGGGGGGGGATGAGCAGTTCTTC. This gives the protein CASREGGDEQFF.

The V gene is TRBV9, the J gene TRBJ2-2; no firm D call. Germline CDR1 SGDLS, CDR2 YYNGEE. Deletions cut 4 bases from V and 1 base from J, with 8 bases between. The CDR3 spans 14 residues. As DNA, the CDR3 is TGTGCCAGCAGCTTTACAAGGAACACCGGGGAGCTGTTTTTT. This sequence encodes CASSFTRNTGELFF.

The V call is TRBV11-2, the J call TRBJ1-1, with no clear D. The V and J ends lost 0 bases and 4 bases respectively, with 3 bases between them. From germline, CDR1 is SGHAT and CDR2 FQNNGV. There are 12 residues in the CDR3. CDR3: CASSLEATEAFF. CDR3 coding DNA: TGTGCCAGCAGCTTAGAGGCCACTGAAGCTTTCTTT.

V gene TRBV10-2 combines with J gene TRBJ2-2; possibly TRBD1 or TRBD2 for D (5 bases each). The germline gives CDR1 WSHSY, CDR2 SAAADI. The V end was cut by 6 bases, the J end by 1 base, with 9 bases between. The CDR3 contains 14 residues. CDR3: CASSGARNTGELFF. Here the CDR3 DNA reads TGCGCCAGCAGCGGGGCCAGGAACACCGGGGAGCTGTTTTTT.

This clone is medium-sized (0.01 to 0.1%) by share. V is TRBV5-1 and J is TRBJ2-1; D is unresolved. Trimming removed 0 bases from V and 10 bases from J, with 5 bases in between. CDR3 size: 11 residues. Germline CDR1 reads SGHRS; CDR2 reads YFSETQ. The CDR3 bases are TGCGCCAGCAGCTTGGTCCCCGAGCAGTTCTTC. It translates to CASSLVPEQFF.

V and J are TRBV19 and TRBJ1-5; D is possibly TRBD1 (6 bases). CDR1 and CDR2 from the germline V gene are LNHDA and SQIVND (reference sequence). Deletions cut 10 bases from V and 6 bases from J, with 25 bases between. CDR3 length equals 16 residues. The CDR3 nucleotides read TGTGCCACCACAACCGTAGGGGGGGCTTCTATTCAGCCCCAGCATTTT. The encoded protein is CATTTVGGASIQPQHF.

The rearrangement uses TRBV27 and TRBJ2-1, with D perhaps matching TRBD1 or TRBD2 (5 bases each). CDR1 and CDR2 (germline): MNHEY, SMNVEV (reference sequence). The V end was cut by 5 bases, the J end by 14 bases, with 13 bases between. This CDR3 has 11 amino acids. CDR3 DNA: TGTGCCAGCAGTCACGGGGCGCTTAAGTTCTTC. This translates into CASSHGALKFF.

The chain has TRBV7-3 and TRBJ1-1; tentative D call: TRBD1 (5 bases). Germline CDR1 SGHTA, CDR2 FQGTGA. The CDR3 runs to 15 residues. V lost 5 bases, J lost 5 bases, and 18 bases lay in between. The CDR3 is CASSLSAGGSTEAFF. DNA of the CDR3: TGTGCCAGCAGCCTCTCTGCCGGGGGAAGTACTGAAGCTTTCTTT.

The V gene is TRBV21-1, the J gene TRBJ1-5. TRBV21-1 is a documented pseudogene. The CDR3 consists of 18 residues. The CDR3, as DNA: TGTGCCAGCAGCAAAGACCTTGAGGGATATTATAGCAATCAGCCCCAGCATTTT. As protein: CASSKDLEGYYSNQPQHF.

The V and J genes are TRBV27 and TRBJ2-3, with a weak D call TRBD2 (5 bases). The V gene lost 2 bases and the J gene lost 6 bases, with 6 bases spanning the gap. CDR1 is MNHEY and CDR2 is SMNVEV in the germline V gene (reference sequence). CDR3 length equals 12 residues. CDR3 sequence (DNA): TGTGCCAGCAGTTTAGGCGGGGATACGCAGTATTTT. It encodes CASSLGGDTQYF.

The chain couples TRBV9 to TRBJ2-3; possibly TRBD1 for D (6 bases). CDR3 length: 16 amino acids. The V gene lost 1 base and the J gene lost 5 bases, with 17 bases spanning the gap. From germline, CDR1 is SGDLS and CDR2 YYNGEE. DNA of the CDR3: TGTGCCAGCAGCGTATTTGGGGAATCCAGGGGAGATACGCAGTATTTT. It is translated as CASSVFGESRGDTQYF.

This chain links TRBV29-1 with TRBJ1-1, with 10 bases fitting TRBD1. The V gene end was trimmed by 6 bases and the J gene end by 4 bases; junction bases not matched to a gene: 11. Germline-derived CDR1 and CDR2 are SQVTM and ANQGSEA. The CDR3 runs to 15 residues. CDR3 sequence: CSVGGTGAPGTEAFF. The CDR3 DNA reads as TGCAGCGTAGGTGGGACAGGGGCTCCTGGCACTGAAGCTTTCTTT.

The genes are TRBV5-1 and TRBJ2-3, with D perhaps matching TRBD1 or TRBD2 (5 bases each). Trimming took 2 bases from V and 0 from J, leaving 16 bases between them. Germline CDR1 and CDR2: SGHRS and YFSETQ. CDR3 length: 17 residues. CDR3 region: CASSLRGRAISTDTQYF. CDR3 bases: TGCGCCAGCAGCTTACGGGGCAGGGCGATTAGCACAGATACGCAGTATTTT. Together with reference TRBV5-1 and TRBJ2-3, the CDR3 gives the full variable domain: KAGVTQTPRYLIKTRGQQVTLSCSPISGHRSVSWYQQTPGQGLQFLFEYFSETQRNKGNFPGRFSGRQFSNSRSEMNVSTLELGDSALYLCASSLRGRAISTDTQYFGPGTRLTVL.